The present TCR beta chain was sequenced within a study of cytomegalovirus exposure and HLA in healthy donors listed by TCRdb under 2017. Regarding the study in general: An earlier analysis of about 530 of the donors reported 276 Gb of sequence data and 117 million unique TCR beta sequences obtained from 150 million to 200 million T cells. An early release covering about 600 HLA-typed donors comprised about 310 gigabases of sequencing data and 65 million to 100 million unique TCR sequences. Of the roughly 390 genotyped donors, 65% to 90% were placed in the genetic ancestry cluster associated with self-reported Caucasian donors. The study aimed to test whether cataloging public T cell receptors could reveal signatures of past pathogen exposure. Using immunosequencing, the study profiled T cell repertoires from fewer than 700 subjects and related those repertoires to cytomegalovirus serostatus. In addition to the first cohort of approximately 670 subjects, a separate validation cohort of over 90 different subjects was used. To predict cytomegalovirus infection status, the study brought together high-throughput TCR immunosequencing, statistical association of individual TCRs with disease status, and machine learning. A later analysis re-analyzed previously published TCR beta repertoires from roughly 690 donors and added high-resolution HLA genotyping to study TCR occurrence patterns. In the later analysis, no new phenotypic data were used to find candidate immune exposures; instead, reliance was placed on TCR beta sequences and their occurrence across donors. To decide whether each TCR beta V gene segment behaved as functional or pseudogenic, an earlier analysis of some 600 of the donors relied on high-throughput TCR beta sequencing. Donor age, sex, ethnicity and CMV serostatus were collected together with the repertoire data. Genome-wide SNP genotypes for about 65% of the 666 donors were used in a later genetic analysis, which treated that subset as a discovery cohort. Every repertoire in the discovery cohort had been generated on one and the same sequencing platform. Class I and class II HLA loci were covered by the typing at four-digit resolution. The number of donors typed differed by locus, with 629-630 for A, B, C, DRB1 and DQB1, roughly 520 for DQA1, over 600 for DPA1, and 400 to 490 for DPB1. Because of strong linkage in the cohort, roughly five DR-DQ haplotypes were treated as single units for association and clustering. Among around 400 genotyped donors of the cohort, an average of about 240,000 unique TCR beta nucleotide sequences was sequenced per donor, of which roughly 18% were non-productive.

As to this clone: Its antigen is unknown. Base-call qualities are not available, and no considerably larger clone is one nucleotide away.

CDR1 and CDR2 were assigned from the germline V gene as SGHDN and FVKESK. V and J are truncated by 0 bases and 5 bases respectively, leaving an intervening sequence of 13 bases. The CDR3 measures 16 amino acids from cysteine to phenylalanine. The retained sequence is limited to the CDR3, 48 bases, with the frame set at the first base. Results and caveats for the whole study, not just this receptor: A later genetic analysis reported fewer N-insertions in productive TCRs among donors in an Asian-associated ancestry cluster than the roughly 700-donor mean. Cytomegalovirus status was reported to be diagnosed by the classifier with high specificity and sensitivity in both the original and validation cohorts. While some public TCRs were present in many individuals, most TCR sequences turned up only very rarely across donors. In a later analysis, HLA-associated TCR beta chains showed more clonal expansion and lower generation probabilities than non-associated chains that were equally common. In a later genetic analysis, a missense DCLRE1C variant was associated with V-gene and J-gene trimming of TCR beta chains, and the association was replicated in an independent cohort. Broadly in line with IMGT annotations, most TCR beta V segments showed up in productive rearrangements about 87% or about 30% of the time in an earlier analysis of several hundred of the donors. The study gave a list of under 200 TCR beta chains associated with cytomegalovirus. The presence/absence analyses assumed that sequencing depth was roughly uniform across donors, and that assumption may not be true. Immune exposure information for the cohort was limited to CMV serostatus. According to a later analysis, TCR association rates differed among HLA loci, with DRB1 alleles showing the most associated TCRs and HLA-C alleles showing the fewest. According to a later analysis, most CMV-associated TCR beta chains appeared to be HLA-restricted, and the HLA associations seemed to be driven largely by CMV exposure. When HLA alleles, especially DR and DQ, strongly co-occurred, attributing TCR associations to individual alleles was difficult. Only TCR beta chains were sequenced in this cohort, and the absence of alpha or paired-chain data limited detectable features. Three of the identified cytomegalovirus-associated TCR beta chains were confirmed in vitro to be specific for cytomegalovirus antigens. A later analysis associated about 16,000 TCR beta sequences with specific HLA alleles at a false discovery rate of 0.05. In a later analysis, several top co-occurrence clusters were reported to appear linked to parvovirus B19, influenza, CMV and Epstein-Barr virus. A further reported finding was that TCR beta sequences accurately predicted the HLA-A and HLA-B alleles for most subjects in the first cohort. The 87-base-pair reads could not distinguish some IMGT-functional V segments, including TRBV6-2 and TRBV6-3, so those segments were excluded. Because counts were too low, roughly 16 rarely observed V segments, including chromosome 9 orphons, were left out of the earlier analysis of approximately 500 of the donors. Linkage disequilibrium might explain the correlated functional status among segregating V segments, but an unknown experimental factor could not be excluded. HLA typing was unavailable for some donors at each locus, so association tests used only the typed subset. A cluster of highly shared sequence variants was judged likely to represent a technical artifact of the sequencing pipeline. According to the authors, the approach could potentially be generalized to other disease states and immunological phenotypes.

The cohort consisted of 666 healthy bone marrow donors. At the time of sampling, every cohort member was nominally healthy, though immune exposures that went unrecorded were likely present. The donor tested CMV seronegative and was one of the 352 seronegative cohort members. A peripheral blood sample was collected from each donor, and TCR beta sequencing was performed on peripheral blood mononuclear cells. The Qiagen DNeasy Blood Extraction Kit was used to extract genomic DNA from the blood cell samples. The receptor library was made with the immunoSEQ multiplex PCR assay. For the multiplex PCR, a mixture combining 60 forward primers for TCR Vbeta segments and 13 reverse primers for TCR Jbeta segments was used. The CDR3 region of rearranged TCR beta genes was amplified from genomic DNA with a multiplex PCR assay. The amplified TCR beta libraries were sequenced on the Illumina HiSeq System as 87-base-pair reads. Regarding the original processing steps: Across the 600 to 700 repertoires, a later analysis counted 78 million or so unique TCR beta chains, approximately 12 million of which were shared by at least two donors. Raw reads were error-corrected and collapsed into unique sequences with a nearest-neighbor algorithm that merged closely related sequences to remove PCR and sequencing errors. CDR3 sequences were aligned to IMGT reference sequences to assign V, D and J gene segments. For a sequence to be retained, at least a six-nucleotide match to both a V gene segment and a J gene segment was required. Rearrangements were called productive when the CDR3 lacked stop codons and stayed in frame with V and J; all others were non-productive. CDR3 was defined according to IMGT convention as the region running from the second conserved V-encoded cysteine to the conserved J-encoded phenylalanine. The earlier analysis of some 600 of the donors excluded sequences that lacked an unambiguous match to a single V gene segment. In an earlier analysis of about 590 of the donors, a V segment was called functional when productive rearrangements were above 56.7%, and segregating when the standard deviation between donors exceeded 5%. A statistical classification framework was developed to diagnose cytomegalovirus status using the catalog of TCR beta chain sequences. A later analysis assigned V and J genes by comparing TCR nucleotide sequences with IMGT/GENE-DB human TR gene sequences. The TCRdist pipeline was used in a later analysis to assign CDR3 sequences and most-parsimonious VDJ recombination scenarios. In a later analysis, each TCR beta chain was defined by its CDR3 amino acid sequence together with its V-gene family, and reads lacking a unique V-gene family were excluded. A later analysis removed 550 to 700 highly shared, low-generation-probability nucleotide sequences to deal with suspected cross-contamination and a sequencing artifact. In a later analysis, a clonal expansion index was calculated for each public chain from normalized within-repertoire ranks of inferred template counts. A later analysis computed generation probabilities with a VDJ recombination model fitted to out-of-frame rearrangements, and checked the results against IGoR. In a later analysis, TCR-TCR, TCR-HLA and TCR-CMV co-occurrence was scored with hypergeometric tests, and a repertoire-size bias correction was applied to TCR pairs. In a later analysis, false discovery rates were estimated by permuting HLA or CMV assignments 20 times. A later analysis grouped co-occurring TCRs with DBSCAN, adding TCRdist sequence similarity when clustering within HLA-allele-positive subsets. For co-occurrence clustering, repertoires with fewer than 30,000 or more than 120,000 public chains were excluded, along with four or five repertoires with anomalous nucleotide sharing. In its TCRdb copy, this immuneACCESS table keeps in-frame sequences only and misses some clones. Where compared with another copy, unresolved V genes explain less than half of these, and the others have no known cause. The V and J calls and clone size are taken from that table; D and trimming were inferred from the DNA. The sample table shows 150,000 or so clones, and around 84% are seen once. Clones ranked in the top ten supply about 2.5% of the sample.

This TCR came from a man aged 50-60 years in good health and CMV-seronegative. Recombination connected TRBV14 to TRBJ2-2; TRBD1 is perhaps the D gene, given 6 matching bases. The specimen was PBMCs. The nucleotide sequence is TGTGCCAGCAGCCAAGAGCGTTGGGGGCGGACCGGGGAGCTGTTTTTT. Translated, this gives CASSQERWGRTGELFF.